The clone carrying this TCR beta chain was counted a few times. Its antigen is unidentified. The sample comes from a study of beta chain features in type 1 diabetes. The study's findings and limits: In every one of the four CD4+ subsets, TCRB CDR3s were moderately but significantly shorter in Type 1 diabetes patients.

Sorting produced populations that all topped 98% purity. Of the isolated RNA, all was reverse transcribed, and so the sequenced material was expressed TCRB transcripts. Reads from naive, central memory and regulatory T cell samples averaged around 3.6 million. The method was immunoSEQ multiplex PCR; TCRdb's version includes in-frame clones alone and lacks a portion of them. The sample contains 250,000 to 350,000 clones, more than 13% of which appear only once. The sequence derives from a young man with type 1 diabetes. The sequencing sample was made of naive CD4+ T cells from blood.

The CDR3 DNA is TGTGCCAGCAGACGAAAGACAGGGAATTTCGATACGCAGTATTTT. It translates to CASRRKTGNFDTQYF. The V call is TRBV27, the J call TRBJ2-3; 7 nucleotides agree with TRBD1. Trimming at V came to 6 bases and at J to 6 bases, leaving 12 bases not matched to a gene. Germline CDR1 MNHEY, CDR2 SMNVEV (reference sequence). This CDR3 region has 15 residues.